This T cell receptor beta chain stems from a study of T cell changes during pregnancy in multiple sclerosis. The CDR3 extends over 12 amino acids. The germline V gene has CDR1 MDHEN and CDR2 SYDVKM. J lost 7 bases, V lost 5 bases, and 4 bases had no gene match. Sequencing used immunoSEQ multiplex PCR; TCRdb keeps in-frame clones, though not all of them. The table records about 80,000 clones, approximately 94% of them present only once. This receptor was identified in a female donor with multiple sclerosis, enrolled in a pregnancy study. This chain links TRBV28 with TRBJ1-2; 7 positions match TRBD1. The input for sequencing was peripheral blood, taken in the third trimester of pregnancy. In nucleotides, the CDR3 is TGTGCCAGCAGTGGGACAGTAACTGGCTACACCTTC. It yields the protein CASSGTVTGYTF.